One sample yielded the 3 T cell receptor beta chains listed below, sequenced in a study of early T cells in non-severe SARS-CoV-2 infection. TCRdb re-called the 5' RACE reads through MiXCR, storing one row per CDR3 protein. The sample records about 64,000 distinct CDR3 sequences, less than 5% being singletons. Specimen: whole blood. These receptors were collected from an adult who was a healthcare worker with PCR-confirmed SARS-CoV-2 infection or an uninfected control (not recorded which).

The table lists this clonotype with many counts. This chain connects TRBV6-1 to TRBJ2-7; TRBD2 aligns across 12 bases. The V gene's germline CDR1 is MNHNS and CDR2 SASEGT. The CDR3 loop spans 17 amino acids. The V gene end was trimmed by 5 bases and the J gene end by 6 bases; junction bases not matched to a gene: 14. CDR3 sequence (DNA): TGTGCCAGCAGTACACTAATGGGCCCTAGCGGGAGGGGCGAGCAGTACTTC. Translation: CASSTLMGPSGRGEQYF.

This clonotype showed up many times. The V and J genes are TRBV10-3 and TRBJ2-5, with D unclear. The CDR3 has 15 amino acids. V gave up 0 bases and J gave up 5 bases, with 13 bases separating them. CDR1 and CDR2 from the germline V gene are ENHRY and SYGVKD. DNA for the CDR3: TGTGCCATCAGTGAGTCGGCGGACGGAGCGGAGACCCAGTACTTC. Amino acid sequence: CAISESADGAETQYF.

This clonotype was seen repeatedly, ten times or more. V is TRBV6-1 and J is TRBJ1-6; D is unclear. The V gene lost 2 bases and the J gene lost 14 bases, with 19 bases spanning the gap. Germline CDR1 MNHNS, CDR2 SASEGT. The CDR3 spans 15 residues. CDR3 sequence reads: CASSETTTAAWALHF. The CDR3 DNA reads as TGTGCCAGCAGTGAAACCACAACGGCAGCCTGGGCCCTCCACTTT.